A single sample gave rise to the 15 T cell receptor beta chains below, sequenced in a study of PD-L1 blockade in urothelial cancer. This sample's time point: pretreatment peripheral blood. Profiling relied on immunoSEQ multiplex PCR, and the TCRdb table lists in-frame clones only, not all of them. The table lists approximately 72,000 clones, around 87% of them singletons. This specimen was PBMCs, taken around atezolizumab (anti-PD-L1) treatment. Source of these receptors: a man aged 60-69 years with urothelial cancer.

The table lists this clone with a count of one. This sequence joins TRBV14 and TRBJ1-4; 10 bases are a match to TRBD1. V lost 5 bases to trimming and J lost 7 bases; unmatched junction nucleotides: 4. Germline CDR1 reads SGHDN; CDR2 reads FVKESK. The CDR3 contains 14 residues. CDR3 loop: CASSRQGAGEKLFF. CDR3 in DNA: TGTGCCAGCAGCAGACAGGGGGCTGGTGAAAAACTGTTTTTT.

The chain links TRBV6-6 to TRBJ2-2, with TRBD2 as a possible D gene (6 bases). Germline V gene sequence: CDR1 MNHNY, CDR2 SVGAGI (reference sequence). The ends were cut back, 10 bases at V and 6 bases at J, with 21 bases in the middle. The CDR3 runs 15 residues. CDR3 residues: CATDRSGPRSGELFF. Written as DNA, the CDR3 is TGTGCCACAGACCGCAGCGGGCCCCGATCCGGGGAGCTGTTTTTT.

The CDR3 here is CASSRSGTTYGYTF. CDR3 DNA: TGTGCCAGTAGTAGGTCAGGCACCACCTATGGCTACACCTTC. The V call is TRBV19, the J call TRBJ1-2; D not certain. Trimming left V 4 bases short and J 4 bases short, with 13 bases between. The CDR3 runs to 14 residues. Looked up from germline, CDR1 is LNHDA and CDR2 is SQIVND (reference sequence). The full variable domain, its missing parts supplied by reference TRBV19 and TRBJ1-2, is DGGITQSPKYLFRKEGQNVTLSCEQNLNHDAMYWYRQDPGQGLRLIYYSQIVNDFQKGDIAEGYSVSREKKESFPLTVTSAQKNPTAFYLCASSRSGTTYGYTFGSGTRLTVV.

The chain carries TRBV7-2 and TRBJ2-7, with 15 bases that match TRBD2. This CDR3 spans 16 amino acids. Germline CDR1 and CDR2: SGHTA and FQGNSA. The V gene end was trimmed by 5 bases and the J gene end by 5 bases; junction bases not matched to a gene: 7. In DNA, the CDR3 is TGTGCCAGCAGCAGGGGACTAGCGGGGGGAGTCGACGAGCAGTACTTC. Its protein product is CASSRGLAGGVDEQYF.

The gene calls are TRBV6-5 and TRBJ2-1; TRBD2 matches 11 bases. Germline CDR1 reads MNHEY; CDR2 reads SVGAGI. V was pared by 3 bases and J by 8 bases, with 3 bases of the junction left unmatched. The CDR3 totals 14 residues. The CDR3 sequence is CASSYLAGGHEQFF. CDR3 nucleotide sequence: TGTGCCAGCAGTTATCTAGCGGGGGGCCATGAGCAGTTCTTC.

The J gene is TRBJ1-5, the V gene TRBV6-5, with D unresolved. Trimming removed 10 bases at V and 0 bases at J, with 13 bases between. The CDR3 has 14 amino acids. Germline-derived CDR1 and CDR2 are MNHEY and SVGAGI. CDR3 loop: CATKKQNSNQPQHF. CDR3 in DNA: TGTGCCACTAAAAAACAGAATAGCAATCAGCCCCAGCATTTT.

The CDR3 DNA follows: TGTGCCAGCAGCTCATCCGCCGGGGGGTTGGATACGCAGTATTTT. This gives the protein CASSSSAGGLDTQYF. The chain is built from TRBV7-9 and TRBJ2-3, with 7 nucleotides matching TRBD2. This CDR3 region has 15 residues. J lost 6 bases, V lost 4 bases, and 10 bases had no gene match. Germline-derived CDR1 and CDR2 are SEHNR and FQNEAQ (reference sequence).

J is TRBJ1-5 and V is TRBV19; D is perhaps TRBD1 (6 bases). The length of the CDR3 is 16 residues. Looked up from germline, CDR1 is LNHDA and CDR2 is SQIVND (reference sequence). V was trimmed by 0 bases and J by 5 bases, leaving 14 bases between them. The DNA for the CDR3 is TGTGCCAGTAGTATAGATAGGTACAGGGTAGATCAGCCCCAGCATTTT. The encoded protein is CASSIDRYRVDQPQHF.

This rearrangement joins TRBV29-1 to TRBJ2-3, with 8 nucleotides matching TRBD1. CDR1 and CDR2 from the germline V gene are SQVTM and ANQGSEA. V lost 5 bases and J lost 3; bases outside the gene matches: 10. The CDR3 contains 15 residues. The CDR3 sequence is CSVLRQGARTDTQYF. The CDR3 DNA reads as TGCAGCGTTCTTCGGCAGGGGGCCAGGACAGATACGCAGTATTTT.

The J gene is TRBJ2-1, the V gene TRBV6-5; D gene unclear. V lost 4 bases to trimming and J lost 7 bases, with 14 bases between them. Germline V gene data show CDR1 as MNHEY and CDR2 as SVGAGI. The CDR3 consists of 14 residues. The CDR3: CASSSPGLENEQFF. The CDR3 DNA sequence: TGTGCCAGCAGTTCCCCGGGTCTGGAAAATGAGCAGTTCTTC.

In DNA, the CDR3 is TGCGCCAGCAGCTTCAGACAGGGAACCAAGGATGGCTACACCTTC. Translated, it gives CASSFRQGTKDGYTF. The rearrangement joins TRBV5-1 to TRBJ1-2; 7 bases are shared with TRBD1. CDR3 length: 15 amino acids. The V and J ends lost 2 bases and 6 bases, in that order; junction bases with no gene match: 10. Germline CDR1 SGHRS, CDR2 YFSETQ.

The V call is TRBV29-1, the J call TRBJ1-2; TRBD1 matches at 11 bases. V lost 3 bases, J lost 5 bases, and 8 bases stayed unmatched. Germline V gene sequence: CDR1 SQVTM, CDR2 ANQGSEA. The CDR3 is 15 amino acids. The CDR3 sequence is CSVDGSGDRGYGYTF. The CDR3 DNA follows: TGCAGCGTTGATGGAAGTGGGGACAGGGGGTATGGCTACACCTTC.

The genes are TRBV10-1 and TRBJ2-5; D remains ambiguous. V gave up 4 bases and J gave up 1 base, with 7 bases separating them. The CDR3 consists of 13 residues. CDR1 is WNHNN, CDR2 SYGVQD, per germline (reference sequence). The DNA for the CDR3 is TGCGCCAGCAGTGGGCAGATCCAAGAGACCCAGTACTTC. It translates to CASSGQIQETQYF.

This chain uses TRBV5-6 with TRBJ2-5; 9 bases map to TRBD1. J was trimmed by 1 base and V by 4 bases; bases with no gene match: 5. Germline lookup yields CDR1 SGHDT and CDR2 YYEEEE. CDR3 length: 15 amino acids. This chain's CDR3 is CASSRAQGAQETQYF. The CDR3 region has the DNA TGTGCCAGCAGCCGCGCACAGGGGGCCCAAGAGACCCAGTACTTC.

The rearrangement joins TRBV7-9 to TRBJ2-5, with 14 nucleotides matching TRBD2. The CDR3 contains 16 residues. Germline V gene lookup returns CDR1 SEHNR and CDR2 FQNEAQ (reference sequence). With 5 bases clipped from V and 2 bases from J, the junction kept 4 bases outside the gene matches. The CDR3 coding sequence is TGTGCCAGCAGCGGGGGACTAGCGGGGGAACAAGAGACCCAGTACTTC. Translating it yields CASSGGLAGEQETQYF.